This TCR beta chain stems from a study of PD-1 blockade in classical Hodgkin lymphoma. Whole-study context: The patients were dosed with nivolumab 3 mg/kg, infused intravenously every 2 weeks.

Study-wide points: With respect to the repertoire differences, their causes, possibly disease activity or prior therapy, remain undefined.

Of note for this clone: Its specificity is not known.

CDR3 length equals 17 residues. Trimming removed 4 bases from V and 4 bases from J; junction bases left unmatched: 12. Germline values: CDR1 SGHRS, CDR2 YFSETQ. All trial patients relapsed after autologous stem cell transplantation. The best responses consisted of complete response, partial response or progressive disease. The protocol was immunoSEQ multiplex PCR, while the TCRdb copy is restricted to in-frame clones and leaves out a portion. The table shows 38,000 or so clones, with over 70% occurring only once. The TCR sequence derives from a human donor with classical Hodgkin lymphoma. The sample was peripheral blood mononuclear cells (PBMCs), taken at baseline. The chain uses TRBV5-1 and TRBJ2-1; 9 positions agree with TRBD1. CDR3 nucleotides: TGCGCCAGCAGCCCAAGGACCGGGACAGGGCTGTACAATGAGCAGTTCTTC. Residues: CASSPRTGTGLYNEQFF.